This paragraph reports one TCR beta chain. The antigen remains undetermined. The sample comes from a study of T cells after yellow fever vaccination. The study's findings and limits: Clonotypes shared by both compartments, CD4 and CD8, made up a small share. Faster peaking, at day 5 versus 15, marked a secondary response that was weaker. Most clones from primary vaccination were detected again post-booster (approximately 97% CD4, roughly 91% CD8).

CDR1 and CDR2 from the germline V gene are LGHNT and FRNRAP. The trim removed 4 bases at V and 1 base at J, leaving 4 bases unmatched. The CDR3 is 15 amino acids. The study made its TCR cDNA through 5'RACE template switching. That step introduced a universal primer site along with UMIs. TCRdb re-called the 5' RACE reads with MiXCR, one entry per CDR3 protein. The sample comprises about 580,000 distinct CDR3 sequences, about a sixth of which are singletons, and roughly 17% rests with the top ten. The source material was PBMCs, sampled 5 days after the first yellow fever vaccination. This chain connects TRBV12-5 to TRBJ1-5, with 7 bases aligning to TRBD1. This receptor was taken from a man aged 18-30 years who received the YFV17D yellow fever vaccine. CDR3: CASGSKGQSNQPQHF. Here the CDR3 DNA reads TGTGCTAGTGGTTCTAAGGGACAGAGCAATCAGCCCCAGCATTTT.